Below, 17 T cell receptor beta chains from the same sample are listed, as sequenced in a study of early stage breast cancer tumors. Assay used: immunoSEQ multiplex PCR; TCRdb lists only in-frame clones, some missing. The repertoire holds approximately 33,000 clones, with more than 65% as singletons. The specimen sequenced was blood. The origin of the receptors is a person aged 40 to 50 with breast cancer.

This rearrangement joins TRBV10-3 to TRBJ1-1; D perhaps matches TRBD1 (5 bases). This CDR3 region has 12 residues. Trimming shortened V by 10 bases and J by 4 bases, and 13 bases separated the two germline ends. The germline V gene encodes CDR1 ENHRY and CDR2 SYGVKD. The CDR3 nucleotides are TGTGCCAGCAGCCATCAGGGCACTGAAGCTTTCTTT. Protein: CASSHQGTEAFF.

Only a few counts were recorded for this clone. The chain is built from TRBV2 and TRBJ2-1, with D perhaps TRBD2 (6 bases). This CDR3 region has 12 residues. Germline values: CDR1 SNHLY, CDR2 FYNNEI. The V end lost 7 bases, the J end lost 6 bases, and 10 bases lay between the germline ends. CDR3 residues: CASKEEGNEQFF. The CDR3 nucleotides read TGTGCCAGCAAGGAGGAGGGCAATGAGCAGTTCTTC. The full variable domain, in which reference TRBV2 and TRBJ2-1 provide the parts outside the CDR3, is EPEVTQTPSHQVTQMGQEVILRCVPISNHLYFYWYRQILGQKVEFLVSFYNNEISEKSEIFDDQFSVERPDGSNFTLKIRSTKLEDSAMYFCASKEEGNEQFFGPGTRLTVL.

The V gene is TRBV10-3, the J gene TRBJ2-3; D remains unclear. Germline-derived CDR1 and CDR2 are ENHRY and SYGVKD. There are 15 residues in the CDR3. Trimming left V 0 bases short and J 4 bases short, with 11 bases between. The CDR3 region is CAISESGPAPDTQYF. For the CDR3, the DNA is TGTGCCATCAGTGAGTCAGGACCAGCCCCAGATACGCAGTATTTT.

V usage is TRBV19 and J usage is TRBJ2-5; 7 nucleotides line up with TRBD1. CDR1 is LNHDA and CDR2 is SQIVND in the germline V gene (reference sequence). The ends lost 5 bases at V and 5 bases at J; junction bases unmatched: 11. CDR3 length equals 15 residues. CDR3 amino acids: CASSPGTVLRETQYF. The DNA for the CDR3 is TGTGCCAGTAGTCCGGGGACAGTCCTAAGGGAGACCCAGTACTTC.

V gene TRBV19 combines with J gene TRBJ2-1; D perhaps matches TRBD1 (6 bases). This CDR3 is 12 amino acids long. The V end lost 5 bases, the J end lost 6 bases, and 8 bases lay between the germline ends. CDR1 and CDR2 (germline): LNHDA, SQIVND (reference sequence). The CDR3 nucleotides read TGTGCCAGTAGTTCGACAGGCAATGAGCAGTTCTTC. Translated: CASSSTGNEQFF.

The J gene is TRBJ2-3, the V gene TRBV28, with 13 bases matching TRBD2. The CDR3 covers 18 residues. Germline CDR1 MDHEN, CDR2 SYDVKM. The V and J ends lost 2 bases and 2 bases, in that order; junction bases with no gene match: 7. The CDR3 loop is CASSLGNGLAGATDTQYF. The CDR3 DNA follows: TGTGCCAGCAGTTTAGGTAATGGACTAGCGGGAGCCACAGATACGCAGTATTTT.

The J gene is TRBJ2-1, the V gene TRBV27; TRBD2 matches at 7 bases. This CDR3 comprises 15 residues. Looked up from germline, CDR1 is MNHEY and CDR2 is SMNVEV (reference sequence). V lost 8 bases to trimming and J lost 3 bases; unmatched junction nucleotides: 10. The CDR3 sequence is CASGDLTGGYNEQFF. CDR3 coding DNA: TGTGCCAGCGGGGATTTAACGGGAGGCTACAATGAGCAGTTCTTC.

CDR3 loop: CASSYPVSSYEQYF. DNA of the CDR3: TGTGCCAGCAGTTACCCGGTAAGCTCCTACGAGCAGTACTTC. The J gene is TRBJ2-7, the V gene TRBV6-5, with D unresolved. V was shortened by 2 bases and J by 0 bases, with 8 bases between the two germline ends. This CDR3 spans 14 amino acids. Germline V CDR1 and CDR2: MNHEY, SVGAGI.

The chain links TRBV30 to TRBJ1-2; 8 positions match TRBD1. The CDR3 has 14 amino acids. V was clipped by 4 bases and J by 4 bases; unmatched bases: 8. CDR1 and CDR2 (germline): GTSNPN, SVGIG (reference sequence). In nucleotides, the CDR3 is TGTGCCTGGATGGAGCCAGGGGGCGGCTATGGCTACACCTTC. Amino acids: CAWMEPGGGYGYTF.

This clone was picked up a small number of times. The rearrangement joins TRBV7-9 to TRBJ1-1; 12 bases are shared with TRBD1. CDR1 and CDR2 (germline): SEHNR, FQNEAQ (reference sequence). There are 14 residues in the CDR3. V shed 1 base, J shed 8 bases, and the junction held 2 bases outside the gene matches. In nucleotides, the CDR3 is TGTGCCAGCAGCTTAGGGGGACAGGGGGCGGAAGCTTTCTTT. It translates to CASSLGGQGAEAFF.

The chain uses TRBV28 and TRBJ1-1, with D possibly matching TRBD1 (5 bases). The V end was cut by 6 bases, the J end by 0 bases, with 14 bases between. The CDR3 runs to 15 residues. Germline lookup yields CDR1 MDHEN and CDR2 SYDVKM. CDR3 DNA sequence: TGTGCCAGCAGCCCTGGGGGGGGAATGAACACTGAAGCTTTCTTT. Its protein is CASSPGGGMNTEAFF.

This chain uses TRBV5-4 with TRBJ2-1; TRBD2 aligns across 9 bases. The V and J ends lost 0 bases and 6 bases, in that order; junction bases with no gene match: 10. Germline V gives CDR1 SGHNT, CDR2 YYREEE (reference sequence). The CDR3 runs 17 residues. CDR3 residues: CASSLAGGGRGGNEQFF. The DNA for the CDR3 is TGTGCCAGCAGCTTGGCCGGTGGCGGGAGGGGCGGCAATGAGCAGTTCTTC. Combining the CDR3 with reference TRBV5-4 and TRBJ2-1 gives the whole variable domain ETGVTQSPTHLIKTRGQQVTLRCSSQSGHNTVSWYQQALGQGPQFIFQYYREEENGRGNFPPRFSGLQFPNYSSELNVNALELDDSALYLCASSLAGGGRGGNEQFFGPGTRLTVL.

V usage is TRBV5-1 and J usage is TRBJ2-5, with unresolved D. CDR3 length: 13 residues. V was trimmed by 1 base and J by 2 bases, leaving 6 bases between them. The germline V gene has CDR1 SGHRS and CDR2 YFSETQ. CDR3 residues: CASSLKGQETQYF. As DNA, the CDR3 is TGCGCCAGCAGCTTGAAGGGACAAGAGACCCAGTACTTC.

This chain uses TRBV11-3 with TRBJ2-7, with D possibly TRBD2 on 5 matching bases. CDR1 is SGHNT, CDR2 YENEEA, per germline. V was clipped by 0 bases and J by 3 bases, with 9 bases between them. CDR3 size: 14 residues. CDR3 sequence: CASSLDLTSYEQYF. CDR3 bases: TGTGCCAGCAGCTTAGATCTAACTAGCTACGAGCAGTACTTC.

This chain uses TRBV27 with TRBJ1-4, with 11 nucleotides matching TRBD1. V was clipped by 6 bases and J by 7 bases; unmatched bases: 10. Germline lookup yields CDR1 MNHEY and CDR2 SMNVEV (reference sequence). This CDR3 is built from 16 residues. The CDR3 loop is CASRGQGARYSEKLFF. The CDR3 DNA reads TGTGCCAGCAGAGGACAGGGGGCCAGATATAGTGAAAAACTGTTTTTT. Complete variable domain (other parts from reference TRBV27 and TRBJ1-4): EAQVTQNPRYLITVTGKKLTVTCSQNMNHEYMSWYRQDPGLGLRQIYYSMNVEVTDKGDVPEGYKVSRKEKRNFPLILESPSPNQTSLYFCASRGQGARYSEKLFFGSGTQLSVL.

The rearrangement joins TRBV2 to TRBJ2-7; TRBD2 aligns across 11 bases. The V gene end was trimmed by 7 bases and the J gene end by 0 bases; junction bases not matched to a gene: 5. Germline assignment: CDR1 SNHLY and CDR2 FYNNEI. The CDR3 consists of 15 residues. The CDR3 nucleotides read TGTGCCAGCAAAACTAGCGGGAGTGGCTCCTACGAGCAGTACTTC. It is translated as CASKTSGSGSYEQYF.

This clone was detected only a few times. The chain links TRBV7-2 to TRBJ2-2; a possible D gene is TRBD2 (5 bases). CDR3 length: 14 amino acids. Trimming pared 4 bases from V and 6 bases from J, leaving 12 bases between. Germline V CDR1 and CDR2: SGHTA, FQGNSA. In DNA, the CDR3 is TGTGCCAGCAGCTACATCACTAGGGCCGGGGAGCTGTTTTTT. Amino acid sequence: CASSYITRAGELFF.